A selection of T cell receptor beta chains follows, all from one sample in a study of CD8 T cells in Susac syndrome. TCRdb called the immunoSEQ multiplex PCR reads again in MiXCR, with one record for every CDR3 protein. The sample gives about 190,000 distinct CDR3 sequences, approximately 96% of which show up once; around 0.092% is in the top ten. Sequenced input: CD4+ T cells from PBMCs. All receptors derive from a human donor with Susac syndrome. Each CDR3 is given with its conserved first and last residue. A D gene is named only where the DNA matches it firmly. Clone size is stated in some rows and not others, as once, few, many or a class when expanded.

size	J	D	V	DNA	CDR3
.	TRBJ2-1	.	TRBV30	TGTGCCTGGAGTACTGGGACGTACAATGAGCAGTTCTTC	CAWSTGTYNEQFF
once	TRBJ1-6	.	TRBV11-2	TGTGCCAGCAGCTTAGATTACCGGGGCGGGAGCTCCTATAATTCACCCCTCCACTTT	CASSLDYRGGSSYNSPLHF
.	TRBJ1-4	.	TRBV3-1	TGTGCCAGCAGCCAAGATTTGACAGGCAAGAATGAAAAACTGTTTTTT	CASSQDLTGKNEKLFF
.	TRBJ2-7	TRBD2	TRBV2	TGTGCCAGCAGCCCCAGACTAGCGGGGGCGGGCGAGCAGTACTTC	CASSPRLAGAGEQYF
.	TRBJ1-1	TRBD1	TRBV5-4	TGTGCCAGCAGCCTCCTTGAGGTGGGACAGGGTGAAGCTTTCTTT	CASSLLEVGQGEAFF
.	TRBJ1-6	.	TRBV7-3	TGTGCCAGCAGCTTAGGGGTTAATTCACCCCTCCACTTT	CASSLGVNSPLHF
.	TRBJ2-4	.	TRBV5-1	TGCGCCAGCAGGTTTGCCTCGGCCAAAAACATTCAGTACTTC	CASRFASAKNIQYF
.	TRBJ1-1	.	TRBV29-1	TGCAGCGTTGAAGATGGGAGGGACACTGAAGCTTTCTTT	CSVEDGRDTEAFF
.	TRBJ2-7	TRBD2	TRBV14	TGTGCCAGCAGCCAAGATCACCGGGGACTAGCGGGGGGCTACCACGAGCAGTACTTC	CASSQDHRGLAGGYHEQYF
.	TRBJ1-6	TRBD1	TRBV18	TGTGCCAGCTCACCCAGCGTGGACAGGGGTAATTCACCCCTCCACTTT	CASSPSVDRGNSPLHF
.	TRBJ2-7	.	TRBV30	TGTGCCTGGAATCAGGGTGGGGACTACGAGCAGTACTTC	CAWNQGGDYEQYF
once	TRBJ2-6	.	TRBV9	TGTGCCAGCAGCGTAGCAGGGGCTGGGGCCAACGTCCTGACTTTC	CASSVAGAGANVLTF
.	TRBJ2-1	TRBD1	TRBV19	TGTGCCAGTACCCGGACAGGCATAGAGCAGTTCTTC	CASTRTGIEQFF
.	TRBJ2-2	.	TRBV18	TGTGCCAGCTCACCACCGACTCAGGTCACCGGGGAGCTGTTTTTT	CASSPPTQVTGELFF
.	TRBJ2-7	.	TRBV18	TGTGCCAGCTCACCACCATCGTCAGGGGACGAGCAGTACTTC	CASSPPSSGDEQYF
.	TRBJ1-5	TRBD1	TRBV20-1	TGCAGTGCATCGGACAGGGATCAGCCCCAGCATTTT	CSASDRDQPQHF
.	TRBJ2-1	TRBD1	TRBV29-1	TGCAGCGGCCGGGACAGGGGGCGAGGTCACCTCGACAATGAGCAGTTCTTC	CSGRDRGRGHLDNEQFF
.	TRBJ1-3	.	TRBV6-6	TGTGCCAGCATCGGCGGGTACTCTGGAAACACCATATATTTT	CASIGGYSGNTIYF
once	TRBJ2-3	.	TRBV4-3	TGCGCCAGCAGTAGGAGGGACATCTCGGCAGATACGCAGTATTTT	CASSRRDISADTQYF
.	TRBJ1-1	.	TRBV5-1	TGCGCCAGCAGCTTTTCCAACACAGGGTTCACTGAAGCTTTCTTT	CASSFSNTGFTEAFF
.	TRBJ1-5	.	TRBV29-1	TGCAGCGTTGAATTCAGGGCCGGGCAGCCCCAGCATTTT	CSVEFRAGQPQHF
.	TRBJ2-5	.	TRBV18	TGTGCCAGCTCACCTGAGGTAGAGACCCAGTACTTC	CASSPEVETQYF
.	TRBJ1-5	.	TRBV30	TGTGCCTGGAGTGGGGACAGCAATCAGCCCCAGCATTTT	CAWSGDSNQPQHF
.	TRBJ2-5	TRBD1	TRBV7-2	TGTGCCAGCAGCCCCAGACAGGGGAGATGGGAGACCCAGTACTTC	CASSPRQGRWETQYF
.	TRBJ2-1	.	TRBV5-6	TGTGCCAGCAGCCCCCAGGGGGGGAATGAGCAGTTCTTC	CASSPQGGNEQFF
.	TRBJ1-6	.	TRBV12-3/TRBV12-4	TGTGCCAGCAGTTTTCGGGGGGGGAGCTCACCCCTCCACTTT	CASSFRGGSSPLHF
once	TRBJ2-7	TRBD1	TRBV30	TGTGCCTCACCCGGGACAGGCCCAACCTACGAGCAGTACTTC	CASPGTGPTYEQYF
once	TRBJ1-5	TRBD1	TRBV24-1	TGTGCCACCAGTGAGGCGGGACAGGGTGATCAGCCCCAGCATTTT	CATSEAGQGDQPQHF
.	TRBJ2-5	.	TRBV28	TGTGCCAGCAGTTTGAGACTCCAAGAGACCCAGTACTTC	CASSLRLQETQYF